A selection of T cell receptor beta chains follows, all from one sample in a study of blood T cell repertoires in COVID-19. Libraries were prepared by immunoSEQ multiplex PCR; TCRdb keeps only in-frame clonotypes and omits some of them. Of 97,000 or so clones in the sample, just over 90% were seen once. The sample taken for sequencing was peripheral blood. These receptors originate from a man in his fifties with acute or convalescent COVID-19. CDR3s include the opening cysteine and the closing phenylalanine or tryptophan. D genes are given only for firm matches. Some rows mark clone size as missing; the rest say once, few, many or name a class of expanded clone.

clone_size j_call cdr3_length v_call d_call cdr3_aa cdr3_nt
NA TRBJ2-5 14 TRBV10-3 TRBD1 CAIRDQGAGETQYF TGTGCCATCAGGGACCAGGGGGCCGGGGAGACCCAGTACTTC
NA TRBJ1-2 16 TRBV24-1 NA CATSDPTAETNYGYTF TGTGCCACCAGTGACCCCACCGCAGAAACTAACTATGGCTACACCTTC
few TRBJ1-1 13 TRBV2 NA CASGVGANTEAFF TGTGCCAGCGGGGTGGGAGCGAACACTGAAGCTTTCTTT
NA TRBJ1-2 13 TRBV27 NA CASSAGELYGYTF TGTGCCAGCAGTGCCGGGGAATTGTATGGCTACACCTTC
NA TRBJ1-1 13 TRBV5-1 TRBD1 CASSWTGGAEAFF TGCGCCAGCAGCTGGACAGGGGGAGCTGAAGCTTTCTTT
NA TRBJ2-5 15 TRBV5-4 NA CASSRPSDPQETQYF TGTGCCAGCAGCCGACCTAGCGACCCTCAAGAGACCCAGTACTTC
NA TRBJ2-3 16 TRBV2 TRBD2 CASSSGSGVSTDTQYF TGTGCCAGCAGTAGCGGGAGTGGCGTCAGCACAGATACGCAGTATTTT
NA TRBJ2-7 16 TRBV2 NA CASSLGLAANSYEQYF TGTGCCAGCAGTCTGGGGCTCGCGGCTAATTCCTACGAGCAGTACTTC
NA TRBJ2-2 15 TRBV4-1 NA CASSQEEGAGGELFF TGCGCCAGCAGCCAAGAGGAGGGGGCCGGGGGGGAGCTGTTTTTT
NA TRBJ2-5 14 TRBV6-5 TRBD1 CASFDRGRGETQYF TGTGCCAGCTTTGACAGGGGGCGCGGGGAGACCCAGTACTTC
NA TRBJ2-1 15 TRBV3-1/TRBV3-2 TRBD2 CASSQVSGLAGEQFF TGTGCCAGCAGCCAAGTGTCGGGACTAGCGGGCGAGCAGTTCTTC
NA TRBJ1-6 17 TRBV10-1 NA CASMGGRKSSYNSPLHF TGCGCCAGCATGGGGGGGAGGAAAAGCTCCTATAATTCACCCCTCCACTTT
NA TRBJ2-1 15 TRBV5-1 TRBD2 CASSFPSGNYNEQFF TGCGCCAGCAGCTTCCCCAGCGGGAATTACAATGAGCAGTTCTTC
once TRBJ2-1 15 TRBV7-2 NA CASSPDSYPNNEQFF TGTGCCAGCAGCCCCGACAGTTATCCAAACAATGAGCAGTTCTTC
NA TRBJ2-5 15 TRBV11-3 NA CASSLGSSGQETQYF TGTGCCAGCAGCTTAGGGTCCTCGGGCCAAGAGACCCAGTACTTC
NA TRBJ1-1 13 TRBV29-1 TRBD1 CSASTGGNTEAFF TGCAGCGCGTCGACAGGGGGGAACACTGAAGCTTTCTTT
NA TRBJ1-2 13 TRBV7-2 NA CASSHRGKSGYTF TGTGCCAGCAGCCACCGAGGGAAGAGTGGCTACACCTTC
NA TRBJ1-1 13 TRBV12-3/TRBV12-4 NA CASSAHRKVEAFF TGTGCCAGCAGTGCTCACAGGAAAGTTGAAGCTTTCTTT
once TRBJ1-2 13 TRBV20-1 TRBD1 CSASGAGTGGYTF TGCAGTGCTAGTGGGGCCGGGACAGGCGGCTACACCTTC
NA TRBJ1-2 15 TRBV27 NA CASSLRQGRSYGYTF TGTGCCAGCAGTTTGCGGCAGGGTAGGAGCTATGGCTACACCTTC
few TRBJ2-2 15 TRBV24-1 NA CATSDSGKNTGELFF TGTGCCACCAGTGATTCAGGGAAGAACACCGGGGAGCTGTTTTTT
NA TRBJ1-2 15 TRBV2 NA CASLNTRGFNYGYTF TGTGCCAGCCTCAATACCAGGGGATTCAACTATGGCTACACCTTC
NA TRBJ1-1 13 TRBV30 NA CAWFLEENTEAFF TGTGCCTGGTTTTTAGAAGAAAACACTGAAGCTTTCTTT
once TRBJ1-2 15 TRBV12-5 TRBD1 CASGLVLQGANGYTF TGTGCTAGTGGTTTGGTATTGCAGGGGGCGAATGGCTACACCTTC
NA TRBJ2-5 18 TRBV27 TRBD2 CASSPRSGLAGVRETQYF TGTGCCAGCAGTCCAAGAAGTGGGCTAGCGGGAGTTAGAGAGACCCAGTACTTC
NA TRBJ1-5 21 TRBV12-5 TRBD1 CASGLLGPGQGVYFSNQPQHF TGTGCTAGTGGTTTGTTAGGACCGGGACAGGGGGTTTACTTTAGCAATCAGCCCCAGCATTTT
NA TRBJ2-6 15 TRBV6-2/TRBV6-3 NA CASSSPPFGANVLTF TGTGCCAGCAGTTCCCCCCCCTTTGGGGCCAACGTCCTGACTTTC
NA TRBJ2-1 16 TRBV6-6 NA CASSQADSTSYNEQFF TGTGCCAGCAGCCAAGCCGACTCTACTTCCTACAATGAGCAGTTCTTC
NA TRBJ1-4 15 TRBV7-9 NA CASTPLGNRGEKLFF TGTGCCAGCACCCCATTAGGAAATCGAGGTGAAAAACTGTTTTTT
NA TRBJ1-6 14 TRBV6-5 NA CASRTGDMTSPLHF TGTGCCAGCAGGACGGGTGATATGACTTCACCCCTCCACTTT
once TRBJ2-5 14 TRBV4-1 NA CASSQDPGMETQYF TGCGCCAGCAGCCAAGATCCGGGGATGGAGACCCAGTACTTC
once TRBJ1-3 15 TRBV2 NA CASSESQVSGNTIYF TGTGCCAGCAGTGAATCCCAGGTCTCTGGAAACACCATATATTTT
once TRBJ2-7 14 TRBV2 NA CASMSQGGRYEQYF TGTGCCAGCATGAGCCAGGGAGGCCGCTACGAGCAGTACTTC